The 27 T cell receptor beta chains presented below share a single source sample, sequenced in a study of T cells in Graves' hyperthyroidism and ophthalmopathy. The investigators amplified TCR beta CDR3 regions from RNA transcripts. RT-PCR in the first round (using the HTBI primer set) targeted the TCR CDR3. TCRdb reprocessed the multiplex PCR reads with MiXCR, giving one entry per CDR3 protein. The sample has a few hundred thousand distinct CDR3 sequences, about 15% seen once. Sequencing input: blood. The receptors shown here come from a woman under 40 with Graves' hyperthyroidism.

The sample holds a few counts of this clonotype. As DNA, the CDR3 is TGCAGTGCCCCGGGACAGGGGGAGGAAAAACTGTTTTTT. It is translated as CSAPGQGEEKLFF. The rearrangement links TRBV20-1 to TRBJ1-4; 11 nucleotides match TRBD1. Germline CDR1 and CDR2: DFQATT and SNEGSKA (reference sequence). The CDR3 has 13 residues. V shed 6 bases and J 8 bases; nucleotides not matched to a gene: 5.

This clonotype showed up many times. The J gene is TRBJ1-2, the V gene TRBV28, with a tentative D call TRBD1 (5 bases). The CDR3 runs to 14 residues. V lost 6 bases and J lost 3, with 14 bases in between. Germline lookup yields CDR1 MDHEN and CDR2 SYDVKM. CDR3 region: CASRLSGTDYGYTF. CDR3 in DNA: TGTGCCAGCAGACTATCCGGGACGGACTATGGCTACACCTTC.

Many counts were recorded for this clonotype. The rearrangement uses TRBV11-2 and TRBJ2-1; 11 positions match TRBD2. The V gene's germline CDR1 is SGHAT and CDR2 FQNNGV. CDR3 size: 16 residues. V shed 0 bases and J 12 bases; nucleotides not matched to a gene: 10. CDR3 residues: CASSLDQLAGGPGQFF. The DNA of the CDR3 is TGTGCCAGCAGCTTAGATCAGCTAGCGGGAGGACCAGGGCAGTTCTTC.

This clonotype has ten or more counts. The chain combines TRBV24-1 with TRBJ2-1; 9 nucleotides align to TRBD2. This CDR3 is built from 18 residues. With V trimmed by 9 bases and J by 4 bases, 18 bases remained unmatched. CDR1 and CDR2 from the germline V gene are KGHDR and SFDVKD. The DNA for the CDR3 is TGTGCCACCGGGTCGGGTAGAGCTTGGACTAGCGTTTACAATGAGCAGTTCTTC. This gives the protein CATGSGRAWTSVYNEQFF.

The chain combines TRBV30 with TRBJ1-1; D not certain. This CDR3 spans 14 amino acids. Per the germline V gene, CDR1 is GTSNPN and CDR2 is SVGIG (reference sequence). V was clipped by 2 bases and J by 4 bases, with 14 bases between them. CDR3 sequence: CAWSQGLEVTEAFF. DNA of the CDR3: TGTGCCTGGAGTCAAGGGTTAGAGGTCACTGAAGCTTTCTTT.

The table lists this clonotype with many counts. V and J are TRBV6-1 and TRBJ1-1, with D possibly being TRBD1 (5 bases). The CDR3 runs 13 residues. Trimming removed 5 bases at V and 6 bases at J, with 13 bases between. From germline, CDR1 is MNHNS and CDR2 SASEGT. The CDR3 nucleotides read TGTGCCAGCAGTTACCGCAGGGCCCCTGAAGCTTTCTTT. Translation: CASSYRRAPEAFF.

This clonotype was seen just once. This rearrangement joins TRBV29-1 to TRBJ2-7; D unresolved. The V gene lost 1 base and the J gene lost 5 bases, with 6 bases spanning the gap. Germline V lookup: CDR1 SQVTM, CDR2 ANQGSEA. This CDR3 is built from 11 residues. The CDR3 DNA is TGCAGCGTTGAAGCCCCAGACGAGCAGTACTTC. Amino acids: CSVEAPDEQYF.

CDR3 nucleotide sequence: TGTGCCAGCAGGAATAGGGGGTCCGGGGAGCTGTTTTTT. It specifies CASRNRGSGELFF. This sequence joins TRBV6-1 and TRBJ2-2; a weak D match, TRBD1 (6 bases). The CDR3 consists of 13 residues. Germline V CDR1 and CDR2: MNHNS, SASEGT. Deletions cut 6 bases from V and 6 bases from J, with 11 bases between.

The chain links TRBV2 to TRBJ1-2; 10 bases line up with TRBD1. Germline loops: CDR1 SNHLY, CDR2 FYNNEI. V was clipped by 6 bases and J by 6 bases; unmatched bases: 7. There are 14 residues in the CDR3. CDR3 sequence (DNA): TGTGCCAGCAGACCGACAGGGGGCGCTGATGGCTACACCTTC. This gives the protein CASRPTGGADGYTF.

This clonotype appeared many times. The rearrangement uses TRBV6-2 or TRBV6-3 and TRBJ2-5, with D tentatively TRBD2 (6 bases). This CDR3 is 15 amino acids long. Trimming pared 2 bases from V and 0 bases from J, leaving 10 bases between. CDR1 is MNHEY, CDR2 SVGEGT, per germline. The DNA of the CDR3 is TGTGCCAGCAGTTACGAGTCGGGAGACCAAGAGACCCAGTACTTC. This translates into CASSYESGDQETQYF.

In the case of this clonotype: This may stem from a read error, because a much larger clone lies one nucleotide away. The genes are TRBV7-8 and TRBJ2-5; D is perhaps TRBD1 (6 bases). V lost 5 bases to trimming and J lost 3 bases, with 25 bases between them. The CDR3 is made up of 18 amino acids. Germline V lookup: CDR1 SGHVS, CDR2 FQNEAQ. The chain's CDR3 is CASSLPLDSWITKETQYF. For the CDR3, the DNA is TGTGCCAGCAGCCTCCCCCTGGACAGTTGGATCACAAAAGAGACCCAGTACTTC.

This clonotype was observed a handful of times. This chain connects TRBV7-9 to TRBJ2-1, with 10 bases matching TRBD1. J was trimmed by 8 bases and V by 5 bases; bases with no gene match: 12. The germline V gene encodes CDR1 SEHNR and CDR2 FQNEAQ (reference sequence). This CDR3 is 16 amino acids long. The CDR3, as DNA: TGTGCCAGCAGCCCGAGTCCCGGGACAGGGGACGATGAGCAGTTCTTC. Its translation is CASSPSPGTGDDEQFF.

Ten or more counts support this clonotype. CDR3 in amino acids: CASSEARAPGTQYF. The CDR3 DNA reads as TGTGCCAGCAGTGAAGCAAGGGCCCCGGGGACCCAGTACTTC. This sequence joins TRBV2 and TRBJ2-5; D is uncertain. Germline assignment: CDR1 SNHLY and CDR2 FYNNEI. The germline V and J ends were trimmed by 0 bases and 7 bases, with 12 bases remaining between them. CDR3 length equals 14 residues.

This clonotype was detected ten times or more. The J gene is TRBJ2-1, the V gene TRBV6-2 or TRBV6-3; maybe TRBD2 (5 bases). The CDR3 sequence is 14 residues long. Trimming stripped 7 bases from V and 5 bases from J, with 15 bases between. CDR1 and CDR2 from the germline V gene are MNHEY and SVGEGT. CDR3 amino acids: CASTYGERNNEQFF. The CDR3 nucleotides read TGTGCCAGCACCTACGGGGAACGAAACAATGAGCAGTTCTTC.

The chain uses TRBV27 and TRBJ2-1, with D possibly being TRBD2 (7 bases). CDR1 and CDR2 from the germline V gene are MNHEY and SMNVEV (reference sequence). The CDR3 extends over 15 amino acids. Trimming cost V 8 bases and J 2 bases, with 16 bases left between them. The CDR3 loop reads CASWRGGGPYNEQFF. The CDR3 DNA reads as TGTGCCAGCTGGCGGGGAGGGGGACCCTACAATGAGCAGTTCTTC.

The sample holds a few counts of this clonotype. V gene TRBV5-1 combines with J gene TRBJ2-1; the match to TRBD2 covers 10 bases. Germline V gene lookup returns CDR1 SGHRS and CDR2 YFSETQ. Unmatched junction bases numbered 12, after V lost 2 bases and J lost 7 bases. The CDR3 length is 17 residues. CDR3 sequence reads: CASSFAPVASGRNEQFF. In nucleotides, the CDR3 is TGCGCCAGCAGCTTCGCCCCGGTGGCTAGCGGGAGAAATGAGCAGTTCTTC.

The table lists this clonotype with many counts. The chain couples TRBV20-1 to TRBJ2-3; TRBD2 matches 7 bases. The junction had 3 bases not matched to a gene; V was cut back by 2 bases and J by 1 base. The length of the CDR3 is 14 residues. Germline values: CDR1 DFQATT, CDR2 SNEGSKA (reference sequence). The CDR3 loop is CSARRGGGTDTQYF. In nucleotides, the CDR3 is TGCAGTGCTAGACGGGGAGGGGGCACAGATACGCAGTATTTT.

This clonotype was counted between two and nine times. At one of its ends the junction is not consistent with the germline gene, which may arise from a read error. The rearrangement uses TRBV5-1 and TRBJ2-7; D could derive from TRBD1 or TRBD2 (6 bases each). The V gene's germline CDR1 is SGHRS and CDR2 YFSETQ. The CDR3 spans 13 residues. The CDR3 nucleotides are TGCGCCGGCAGCTTGGGGGGCCTCTACGAGCAGTACTTC. It specifies CAGSLGGLYEQYF.

Only a few counts were recorded for this clonotype. The V and J genes are TRBV30 and TRBJ2-1; D is undetermined. The CDR3 totals 12 residues. V lost 7 bases and J 4 bases, leaving 11 bases between the germline ends. Germline CDR1 and CDR2: GTSNPN and SVGIG (reference sequence). The DNA of the CDR3 is TGTGCCTCCACGATCCAGTACAATGAGCAGTTCTTC. Protein sequence: CASTIQYNEQFF. The full variable domain, in which reference TRBV30 and TRBJ2-1 provide the parts outside the CDR3, is SQTIHQWPATLVQPVGSPLSLECTVEGTSNPNLYWYRQAAGRGLQLLFYSVGIGQISSEVPQNLSASRPQDRQFILSSKKLLLSDSGFYLCASTIQYNEQFFGPGTRLTVL.

CDR3 coding DNA: TGTGCCAGCAGTCCCCCATGGGGACGCATTATGGCCAAAAACATTCAGTACTTC. Its translation is CASSPPWGRIMAKNIQYF. This chain uses TRBV12-3 or TRBV12-4 with TRBJ2-4, with D tentatively TRBD1 or TRBD2 (5 bases each). There are 18 residues in the CDR3. The V end was cut by 5 bases, the J end by 1 base, with 21 bases between.

This clonotype has at least ten counts. The chain recombines TRBV20-1 with TRBJ2-7; D is ambiguous. The V gene lost 4 bases and the J gene lost 2 bases, with 9 bases spanning the gap. Germline CDR1 reads DFQATT; CDR2 reads SNEGSKA (reference sequence). This CDR3 contains 12 residues. The CDR3 nucleotides read TGCAGTGCTACAAGGGTGACCTACGAGCAGTACTTC. Translated, it gives CSATRVTYEQYF.

The J gene is TRBJ2-7, the V gene TRBV29-1, with a tentative D call TRBD1 (7 bases). The germline CDR1 and CDR2 sequences are SQVTM and ANQGSEA. V was clipped by 5 bases and J by 3 bases, with 14 bases between them. The CDR3 length is 13 residues. The CDR3 DNA reads TGCAGCGTTATCAACAGGGGAGGCTACGAGCAGTACTTC. As protein: CSVINRGGYEQYF.

This clonotype was recorded a few times. The chain couples TRBV10-3 to TRBJ2-7; D remains ambiguous. The V gene's germline CDR1 is ENHRY and CDR2 SYGVKD. Trimming stripped 0 bases from V and 5 bases from J, with 11 bases between. This CDR3 spans 14 amino acids. DNA of the CDR3: TGTGCCATCAGTGAGTCCATAGGGAAGGACGAGCAGTACTTC. As protein: CAISESIGKDEQYF.

This clonotype was picked up a small number of times. V and J are TRBV11-3 and TRBJ2-7, with 8 bases fitting TRBD1. Germline CDR1 is SGHNT and CDR2 is YENEEA. This CDR3 spans 14 amino acids. Germline trimming cut 5 bases from V and 1 base from J; bases unmatched to any gene: 4. For the CDR3, the DNA is TGTGCCAGCAGCCGGGACAGGCTATCCTACGAGCAGTACTTC. This sequence encodes CASSRDRLSYEQYF.

The CDR3 loop reads CASSGVPGRGYTF. The DNA of the CDR3 is TGTGCCAGCAGTGGGGTCCCAGGACGTGGCTACACCTTC. V is TRBV25-1 and J is TRBJ1-2; no definite D call. V lost 4 bases, J lost 7 bases, and 13 bases lay in between. CDR1 and CDR2 from the germline V gene are MGHDK and SYGVNS. The CDR3 loop spans 13 amino acids.

Ten or more counts support this clonotype. This sequence joins TRBV3-1 and TRBJ2-3; tentative D call: TRBD1 (7 bases). Per germline, CDR1 LGHDT and CDR2 YNNKEL (reference sequence). V lost 4 bases, J lost 6 bases, and 23 bases lay in between. There are 17 residues in the CDR3. The chain's CDR3 is CASSPRGGTEQRDTQYF. DNA for the CDR3: TGTGCCAGCAGCCCCCGCGGAGGGACAGAACAGAGGGATACGCAGTATTTT.

CDR3 sequence: CASSPYLLSPLHF. The CDR3 DNA reads TGTGCCAGCAGTCCCTACCTACTGTCACCCCTCCACTTT. The V call is TRBV2, the J call TRBJ1-6; D is uncertain. Germline V gene data show CDR1 as SNHLY and CDR2 as FYNNEI. This CDR3 region has 13 residues. Trimming pared 5 bases from V and 10 bases from J, leaving 12 bases between. The entire variable domain, with the rest obtained from reference TRBV2 and TRBJ1-6, is as follows: EPEVTQTPSHQVTQMGQEVILRCVPISNHLYFYWYRQILGQKVEFLVSFYNNEISEKSEIFDDQFSVERPDGSNFTLKIRSTKLEDSAMYFCASSPYLLSPLHFGNGTRLTVT.